The 22 T cell receptor beta chains in this list originate from one sample, sequenced in a study of blood T cell repertoires in COVID-19. Clones were sequenced by immunoSEQ multiplex PCR, and TCRdb holds only the in-frame ones, with some missing. The table includes about 90,000 clones, around 93% detected once. Sequences were obtained from peripheral blood. These receptor sequences come from a human donor with active COVID-19. The donor label of this sample is uncertain.

The chain has TRBV4-1 and TRBJ1-2; no firm D call. Germline lookup yields CDR1 MGHRA and CDR2 YSYEKL. The length of the CDR3 is 19 residues. Deletions cut 0 bases from V and 3 bases from J, with 23 bases between. Here the CDR3 reads CASSQDRVRENFPHYGYTF. As DNA, the CDR3 is TGCGCCAGCAGCCAAGATCGTGTTCGGGAAAACTTCCCCCACTATGGCTACACCTTC.

V and J are TRBV12-3 or TRBV12-4 and TRBJ1-2; the D is unclear. The CDR3 has 12 residues. V lost 3 bases, J lost 6 bases, and 8 bases lay in between. This CDR3 is CASSFSADGYTF. As DNA, the CDR3 is TGTGCCAGCAGTTTTTCGGCGGATGGCTACACCTTC.

V and J are TRBV4-3 and TRBJ2-3, with TRBD2 identical over 10 bases. Trimming at V came to 0 bases and at J to 0 bases, leaving 9 bases not matched to a gene. The CDR3 runs 19 residues. Germline CDR1 reads LGHNA; CDR2 reads YSLEER. The CDR3 here is CASSQDDLAGAPSTDTQYF. CDR3 coding DNA: TGCGCCAGCAGCCAAGATGATCTAGCGGGGGCTCCTAGCACAGATACGCAGTATTTT.

The chain has TRBV6-4 and TRBJ2-1; 12 bases line up with TRBD2. V lost 6 bases to trimming and J lost 8 bases; unmatched junction nucleotides: 11. Per the germline V gene, CDR1 is MRHNA and CDR2 is SNTAGT. This CDR3 spans 16 amino acids. The CDR3 sequence is CASSASGGDFGDEQFF. The CDR3 DNA follows: TGTGCCAGCAGCGCTAGCGGGGGGGACTTTGGGGATGAGCAGTTCTTC.

This chain joins TRBV3-1 (or the pseudogene TRBV3-2) and TRBJ2-7; 8 nucleotides agree with TRBD1. The CDR3 is 15 amino acids. The V gene end was trimmed by 3 bases and the J gene end by 1 base; junction bases not matched to a gene: 5. The germline V gene has CDR1 LGHDT and CDR2 YNNKEL (reference sequence). The CDR3 region has the DNA TGTGCCAGCAGCCAGAAACAGGGGGGTTCCTACGAGCAGTACTTC. It yields the protein CASSQKQGGSYEQYF.

The J gene is TRBJ1-2, the V gene TRBV5-1; D unresolved. V was cut by 0 bases and J by 5 bases, with 14 bases left in between. The CDR3 is made up of 15 amino acids. Germline CDR1 and CDR2: SGHRS and YFSETQ. CDR3 nucleotide sequence: TGCGCCAGCAGCTTGGCCCGGGGTGTGAGGTATGGCTACACCTTC. Translating gives CASSLARGVRYGYTF.

J is TRBJ1-4 and V is TRBV5-1; D is undetermined. This CDR3 is built from 14 residues. CDR1 SGHRS and CDR2 YFSETQ come from the germline V gene. V lost 4 bases to trimming and J lost 5 bases, with 12 bases between them. The CDR3 DNA reads TGCGCCAGCAGCCCTGACATGGGCAATGAAAAACTGTTTTTT. This codes for CASSPDMGNEKLFF.

The J gene is TRBJ2-1, the V gene TRBV5-4; 13 nucleotides line up with TRBD2. The CDR3 is made up of 16 amino acids. After removal of 4 bases from V and 8 bases from J, the junction contained 9 bases not matched to a gene. Germline CDR1 SGHNT, CDR2 YYREEE (reference sequence). As DNA, the CDR3 is TGTGCCAGCAGCCCCATCACTAGCGGGGGGGAAGATGAGCAGTTCTTC. Translating it yields CASSPITSGGEDEQFF.

In DNA form, the CDR3 reads TGTGCCAGCAGCTCCACCCAGGGGGCGATCGGGGAGCTGTTTTTT. Translated: CASSSTQGAIGELFF. V gene TRBV11-2 combines with J gene TRBJ2-2; 8 positions agree with TRBD1. The CDR3 covers 15 residues. Trimming at V came to 4 bases and at J to 7 bases, leaving 8 bases not matched to a gene. From germline, CDR1 is SGHAT and CDR2 FQNNGV.

The chain recombines TRBV30 with TRBJ1-6, with 7 bases that match TRBD1. This CDR3 is built from 14 residues. Germline CDR1 is GTSNPN and CDR2 is SVGIG (reference sequence). V gave up 5 bases and J gave up 8 bases; unmatched junction bases: 9. CDR3 sequence: CAWSTRQGYSPLHF. CDR3 nucleotides: TGTGCCTGGTCGACCCGACAGGGTTATTCACCCCTCCACTTT.

This clone has only one observation. The chain couples TRBV5-1 to TRBJ2-3, with D maybe TRBD1 (5 bases). CDR1 SGHRS and CDR2 YFSETQ come from the germline V gene. V lost 0 bases and J lost 9, with 11 bases in between. CDR3 length: 13 amino acids. The CDR3 nucleotides are TGCGCCAGCAGCTTGGCCGGTCAGGGAACGCAGTATTTT. This translates into CASSLAGQGTQYF.

V and J are TRBV9 and TRBJ2-7; unclear D gene. Germline CDR1 and CDR2: SGDLS and YYNGEE. The CDR3 is 13 residues long. V lost 1 base, J lost 5 bases, and 10 bases lay in between. The CDR3, as DNA: TGTGCCAGCAGCGTACGCACAGTCGACGAGCAGTACTTC. Translated: CASSVRTVDEQYF.

The chain combines TRBV3-1 (or the pseudogene TRBV3-2) with TRBJ2-4; unclear D gene. Germline CDR1 reads LGHDT; CDR2 reads YNNKEL (reference sequence). This CDR3 has 14 residues. Trimming removed 4 bases from V and 0 bases from J, with 7 bases in between. The CDR3 spells CASSPPSAKNIQYF. CDR3 coding DNA: TGTGCCAGCAGCCCCCCTTCAGCCAAAAACATTCAGTACTTC.

The chain combines TRBV5-4 with TRBJ2-3; D perhaps matches TRBD2 (7 bases). This CDR3 contains 15 residues. Deletions cut 6 bases from V and 1 base from J, with 15 bases between. Looked up from germline, CDR1 is SGHNT and CDR2 is YYREEE (reference sequence). In DNA, the CDR3 is TGTGCCAGCACCGAAGGGGGGGCCGGCACAGATACGCAGTATTTT. Amino acids: CASTEGGAGTDTQYF.

This clone was counted between two and nine times. This chain links TRBV4-2 with TRBJ2-7, with 7 bases aligning to TRBD2. Germline V gene data show CDR1 as LGHNA and CDR2 as YNFKEQ. The V gene end was trimmed by 4 bases and the J gene end by 2 bases; junction bases not matched to a gene: 5. This CDR3 contains 14 residues. The DNA for the CDR3 is TGTGCCAGCAGCCCAGCGGGACTCACCTACGAGCAGTACTTC. Translation: CASSPAGLTYEQYF.

The rearrangement uses TRBV5-1 and TRBJ1-1, with 8 bases aligning to TRBD1. Germline assignment: CDR1 SGHRS and CDR2 YFSETQ. The CDR3 extends over 16 amino acids. Trimming cost V 0 bases and J 5 bases; bases outside gene matches: 9. CDR3 bases: TGCGCCAGCAGCTTGGGGGCGACAGGGGATGCGACTGAAGCTTTCTTT. It specifies CASSLGATGDATEAFF.

The chain uses TRBV4-3 and TRBJ2-3, with 11 bases that match TRBD2. Losses at the gene ends were 3 bases for V and 0 bases for J; bases not matched to a gene: 8. This CDR3 has 18 residues. The germline CDR1 and CDR2 sequences are LGHNA and YSLEER. CDR3 sequence reads: CASSHLAGGPTSTDTQYF. The CDR3 DNA reads as TGCGCCAGCAGCCACCTAGCGGGGGGTCCCACTAGCACAGATACGCAGTATTTT.

The rearrangement joins TRBV7-9 to TRBJ1-1, with unresolved D. This CDR3 has 15 amino acids. Trimming shortened V by 2 bases and J by 4 bases, and 14 bases separated the two germline ends. The germline gives CDR1 SEHNR, CDR2 FQNEAQ (reference sequence). CDR3 nucleotides: TGTGCCAGCAGCTTACGAGAGGCCTTGAGCACTGAAGCTTTCTTT. This codes for CASSLREALSTEAFF.

The rearrangement joins TRBV10-3 to TRBJ2-1, with a tentative D call TRBD1 (6 bases). This CDR3 spans 17 amino acids. Germline CDR1 and CDR2: ENHRY and SYGVKD. Trimming took off 6 bases at V and 0 bases at J, with 18 bases between the two ends. CDR3 in DNA: TGTGCCATCAGGAACGAAGGGGGTTTTAGCTCCTACAATGAGCAGTTCTTC. Amino acids: CAIRNEGGFSSYNEQFF.

V usage is TRBV13 and J usage is TRBJ1-3; a possible D gene is TRBD1 (5 bases). The CDR3 runs 16 residues. Germline V lookup: CDR1 PRHDT, CDR2 FYEKMQ (reference sequence). V lost 0 bases and J lost 0, with 9 bases in between. CDR3: CASSLGRQFSGNTIYF. Written as DNA, the CDR3 is TGTGCCAGCAGCTTAGGCCGACAGTTCTCTGGAAACACCATATATTTT.

The chain recombines TRBV28 with TRBJ1-4; D gene ambiguous. The V end was cut by 6 bases, the J end by 10 bases, with 15 bases between. The germline V gene encodes CDR1 MDHEN and CDR2 SYDVKM. The CDR3 has 13 amino acids. The CDR3, as DNA: TGTGCCAGCAGCCCCAAGGCGGGTGGAAAACTGTTTTTT. The encoded protein is CASSPKAGGKLFF.

This clone was seen a handful of times. The J gene is TRBJ1-1, the V gene TRBV18, with 7 nucleotides matching TRBD1. This CDR3 has 14 amino acids. The germline CDR1 and CDR2 sequences are KGHSH and LQKENI. The V gene end was trimmed by 4 bases and the J gene end by 1 base; junction bases not matched to a gene: 3. CDR3 residues: CASSQGAPNTEAFF. DNA of the CDR3: TGTGCCAGCTCACAGGGGGCCCCGAACACTGAAGCTTTCTTT.